These 10 T cell receptor beta chains originate from one sample sequenced in a study of CD8+CD57+ T cells in acquired aplastic anemia. Genomic DNA, the template, was used for profiling of the TCR beta VDJ and CDR3. Using its own MiXCR run on the reads, TCRdb lists one record per CDR3 protein. The sample records fewer than 200,000 distinct CDR3 sequences, less than 50% being singletons. Those patients picked for sequencing had displayed CD8+CD57+ cell expansion on flow cytometry. The sequenced sample consisted of sorted CD4+, CD8+, or CD8+CD57+ T cells (not recorded which) from PBMCs. All receptors come from a human donor with aplastic anemia.

V is TRBV12-3 or TRBV12-4 and J is TRBJ2-7, with 9 bases lining up with TRBD2. This CDR3 comprises 14 residues. V dropped 7 bases and J dropped 7; count of bases not matched to a gene: 11. CDR3 nucleotide sequence: TGTGCCAGCACCATAGCGGGAGTGGCTTCGGAGCAGTACTTC. Translating it yields CASTIAGVASEQYF.

This clonotype was seen ten or more times. This chain connects TRBV29-1 to TRBJ1-5; tentatively, D is TRBD1 (5 bases). The V gene's germline CDR1 is SQVTM and CDR2 ANQGSEA. Between the trimmed V and J ends, which lost 6 bases and 2 bases, there was a span of 17 bases. This CDR3 region has 15 residues. The CDR3 DNA follows: TGCAGCGTCGGGGACGGAGTTCTTGGCAATCAGCCCCAGCATTTT. Translated, it gives CSVGDGVLGNQPQHF.

At least ten counts were recorded for this clonotype. The gene calls are TRBV5-1 and TRBJ2-5, with 7 bases matching TRBD1. With 4 bases clipped from V and 8 bases from J, the junction kept 8 bases outside the gene matches. The CDR3 contains 13 residues. Germline V CDR1 and CDR2: SGHRS, YFSETQ. The CDR3 loop reads CASSIRGQATQYF. CDR3 nucleotides: TGCGCCAGCAGCATTCGCGGACAGGCTACCCAGTACTTC.

The chain uses TRBV7-3 and TRBJ1-6; 10 bases agree with TRBD1. This CDR3 has 15 residues. The V gene end was trimmed by 5 bases and the J gene end by 5 bases; junction bases not matched to a gene: 3. CDR1 is SGHTA and CDR2 is FQGTGA in the germline V gene. The CDR3 here is CASSMGQGNNSPLHF. DNA of the CDR3: TGTGCCAGCAGCATGGGACAGGGGAATAATTCACCCCTCCACTTT.

This clonotype has at least ten counts. The J gene is TRBJ2-1, the V gene TRBV12-3 or TRBV12-4; D is ambiguous. The ends were cut back, 1 base at V and 9 bases at J, with 10 bases in the middle. The CDR3 has 13 amino acids. The CDR3 here is CASSLGLVPEQFF. CDR3 in DNA: TGTGCCAGCAGTTTAGGCCTAGTGCCTGAGCAGTTCTTC.

Many counts were recorded for this clonotype. The gene calls are TRBV18 and TRBJ2-7, with D unresolved. This CDR3 has 15 residues. The germline gives CDR1 KGHSH, CDR2 LQKENI. The V end was cut by 3 bases, the J end by 3 bases, with 15 bases between. This CDR3 reads CASSPGTGLSYEQYF. CDR3 nucleotide sequence: TGTGCCAGCTCACCCGGAACTGGGCTGAGCTACGAGCAGTACTTC.

The V and J genes are TRBV5-1 and TRBJ2-1; 7 bases align to TRBD2. There are 14 residues in the CDR3. Per the germline V gene, CDR1 is SGHRS and CDR2 is YFSETQ. Germline trimming cut 2 bases from V and 6 bases from J; bases unmatched to any gene: 5. CDR3 region: CASSFPGLVNEQFF. The CDR3 nucleotides are TGCGCCAGCAGCTTCCCAGGACTAGTCAATGAGCAGTTCTTC.

Details on this clonotype: With a much larger clone just one base away, this may be a read error. The chain uses TRBV5-1 and TRBJ2-3; 10 bases are a match to TRBD2. The CDR3 runs to 16 residues. J was trimmed by 3 bases and V by 4 bases; bases with no gene match: 8. In germline, CDR1 is SGHRS, CDR2 YFSETQ. The chain's CDR3 is CASSPTSGEATDTQYF. The CDR3 DNA sequence: TGCGCCAGCAGCCCAACTAGCGGGGAGGCTACAGATACGCAGTATTTT.

This clonotype was seen repeatedly, ten times or more. J is TRBJ1-2 and V is TRBV6-5, with D possibly matching TRBD1 (5 bases). V shed 2 bases and J shed 5 bases, with 6 bases lying between them. The CDR3 is 12 amino acids. Per germline, CDR1 MNHEY and CDR2 SVGAGI. The CDR3 is CASSYGTYGYTF. DNA for the CDR3: TGTGCCAGCAGTTACGGGACGTATGGCTACACCTTC.

This clonotype was seen a few times. Possible read error: a much larger clone is one base away. V gene TRBV20-1 combines with J gene TRBJ1-5, with a weak D call TRBD1 (6 bases). There are 13 residues in the CDR3. Trimming removed 3 bases from V and 3 bases from J, with 9 bases in between. Germline V gene sequence: CDR1 DFQATT, CDR2 SNEGSKA (reference sequence). The CDR3 nucleotides are TGCAGTGCTAGTCGGGGGGCCAATCAGCCCCAGCATTTT. Its translation: CSASRGANQPQHF.